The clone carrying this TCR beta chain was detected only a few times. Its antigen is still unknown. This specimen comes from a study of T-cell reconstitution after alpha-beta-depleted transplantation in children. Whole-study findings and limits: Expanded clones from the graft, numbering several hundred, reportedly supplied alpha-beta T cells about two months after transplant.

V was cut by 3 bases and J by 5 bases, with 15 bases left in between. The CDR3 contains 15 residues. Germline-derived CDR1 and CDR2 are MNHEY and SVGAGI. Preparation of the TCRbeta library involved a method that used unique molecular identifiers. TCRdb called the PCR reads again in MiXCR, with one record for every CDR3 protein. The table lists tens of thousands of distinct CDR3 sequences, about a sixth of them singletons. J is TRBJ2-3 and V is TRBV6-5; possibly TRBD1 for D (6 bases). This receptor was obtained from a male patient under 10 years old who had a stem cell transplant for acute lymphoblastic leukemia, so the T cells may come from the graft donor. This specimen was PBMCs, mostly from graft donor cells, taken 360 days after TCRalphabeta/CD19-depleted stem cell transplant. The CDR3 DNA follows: TGTGCCAGCAGTTATTCGGCAGGGGTGATAGATACGCAGTATTTT. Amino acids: CASSYSAGVIDTQYF.